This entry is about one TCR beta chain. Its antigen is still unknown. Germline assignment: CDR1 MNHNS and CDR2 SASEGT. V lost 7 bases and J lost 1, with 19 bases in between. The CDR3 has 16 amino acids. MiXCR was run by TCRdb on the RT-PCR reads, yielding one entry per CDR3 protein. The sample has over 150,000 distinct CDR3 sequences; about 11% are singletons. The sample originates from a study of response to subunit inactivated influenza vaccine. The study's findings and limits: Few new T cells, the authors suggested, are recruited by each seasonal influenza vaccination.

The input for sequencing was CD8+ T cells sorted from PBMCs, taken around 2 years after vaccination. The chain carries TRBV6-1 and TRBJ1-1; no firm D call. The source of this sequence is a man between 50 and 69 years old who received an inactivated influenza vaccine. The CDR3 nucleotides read TGTGCCAGCACGTGGAGGGTTGATCGCCCGAACACTGAAGCTTTCTTT. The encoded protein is CASTWRVDRPNTEAFF.